This record looks at one T cell receptor beta chain sequence and its context. This entry belongs to a study of blood T cell repertoires in COVID-19. Study information: Some COVID-19 samples were acute and others convalescent; all came from the United States, Italy and Spain. PBMCs, B-cell-depleted T cells, or T cells provided the cDNA or gDNA that made up the material.

Only in-frame clones appear in the TCRdb table, and some are missing; sequencing was by immunoSEQ multiplex PCR. The table lists under 450,000 clones, 87% of them singletons. This TCR derives from a woman aged 30 to 39 who had recovered from COVID-19. Sample: PBMCs or T cells enriched from blood (not recorded which).

The CDR3 sequence: CASSQTPLSGPSSYEQYF. The CDR3 DNA is TGTGCCAGCAGCCAAACCCCCCTCAGCGGGCCGAGCTCCTACGAGCAGTACTTC. V gene TRBV4-2 combines with J gene TRBJ2-7; TRBD2 is a possible D gene (6 bases). The CDR3 is made up of 18 amino acids. The germline CDR1 and CDR2 sequences are LGHNA and YNFKEQ. Trimming took 2 bases from V and 0 from J, leaving 20 bases between them.